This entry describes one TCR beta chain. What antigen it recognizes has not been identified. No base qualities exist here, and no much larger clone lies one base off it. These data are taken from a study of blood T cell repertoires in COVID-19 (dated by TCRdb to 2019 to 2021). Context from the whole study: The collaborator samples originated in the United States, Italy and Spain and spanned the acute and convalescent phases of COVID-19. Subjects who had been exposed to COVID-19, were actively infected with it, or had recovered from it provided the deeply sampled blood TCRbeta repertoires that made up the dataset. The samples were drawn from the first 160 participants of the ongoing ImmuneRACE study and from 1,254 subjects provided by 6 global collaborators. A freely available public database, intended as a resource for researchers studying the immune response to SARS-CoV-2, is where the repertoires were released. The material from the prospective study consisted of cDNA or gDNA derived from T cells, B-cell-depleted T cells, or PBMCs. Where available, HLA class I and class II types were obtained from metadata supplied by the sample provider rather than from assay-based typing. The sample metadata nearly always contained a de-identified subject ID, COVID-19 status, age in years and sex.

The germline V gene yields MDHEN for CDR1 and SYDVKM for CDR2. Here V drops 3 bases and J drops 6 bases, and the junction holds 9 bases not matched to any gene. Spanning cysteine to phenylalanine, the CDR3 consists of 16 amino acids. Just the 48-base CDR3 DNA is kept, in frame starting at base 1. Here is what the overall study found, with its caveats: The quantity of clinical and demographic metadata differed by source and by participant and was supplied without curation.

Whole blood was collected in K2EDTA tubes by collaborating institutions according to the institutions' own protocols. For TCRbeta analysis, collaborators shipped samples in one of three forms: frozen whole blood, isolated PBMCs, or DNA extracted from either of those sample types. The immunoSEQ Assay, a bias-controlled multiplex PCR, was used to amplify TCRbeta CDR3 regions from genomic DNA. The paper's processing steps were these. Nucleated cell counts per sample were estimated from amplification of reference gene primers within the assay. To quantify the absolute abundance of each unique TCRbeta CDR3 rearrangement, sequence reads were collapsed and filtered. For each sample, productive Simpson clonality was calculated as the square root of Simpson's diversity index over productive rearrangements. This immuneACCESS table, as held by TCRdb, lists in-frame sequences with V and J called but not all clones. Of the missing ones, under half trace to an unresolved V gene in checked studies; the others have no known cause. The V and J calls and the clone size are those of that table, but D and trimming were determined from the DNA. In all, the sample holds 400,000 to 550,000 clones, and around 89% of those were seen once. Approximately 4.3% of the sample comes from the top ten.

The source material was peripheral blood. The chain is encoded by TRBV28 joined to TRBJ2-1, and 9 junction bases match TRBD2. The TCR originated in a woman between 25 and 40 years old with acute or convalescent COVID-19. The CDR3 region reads CASSLGLAGGSNEQFF. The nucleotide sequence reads TGTGCCAGCAGTTTGGGACTAGCCGGCGGCTCCAATGAGCAGTTCTTC. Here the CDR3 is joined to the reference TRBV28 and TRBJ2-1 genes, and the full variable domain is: DVKVTQSSRYLVKRTGEKVFLECVQDMDHENMFWYRQDPGLGLRLIYFSYDVKMKEKGDIPEGYSVSREKKERFSLILESASTNQTSMYLCASSLGLAGGSNEQFFGPGTRLTVL.